This TCR beta chain emerged from a study of T cells in Graves' hyperthyroidism and ophthalmopathy. Study as a whole: Peripheral blood collection took place at initial diagnosis, before any treatment.

Template material for amplifying TCR beta CDR3 regions consisted of RNA transcripts. The HTBI primer set drove a first-round RT-PCR of the TCR CDR3. Each CDR3 protein gets one entry after TCRdb re-called the multiplex PCR reads with MiXCR. The sample has 730,000 or so distinct CDR3 sequences, roughly a sixth seen once. PBMCs stemmed from 10 ml fresh peripheral blood. The V end was cut by 3 bases, the J end by 1 base, with 12 bases between. Germline assignment: CDR1 MNHNS and CDR2 SASEGT. The CDR3 totals 16 residues. Sequences were obtained from blood. The chain uses TRBV6-1 and TRBJ2-2; D may be TRBD1 (6 bases). The receptor was derived from a woman between 45 and 65 years old with Graves' hyperthyroidism that later progressed to Graves' ophthalmopathy. DNA of the CDR3: TGTGCCAGCAGTGACCCGCCGGGACAGAACACCGGGGAGCTGTTTTTT. This encodes CASSDPPGQNTGELFF.